This TCR beta chain was sequenced for a study of long-term antiretroviral therapy in people with HIV. The authors ran the immunoSEQ assay, v3.0, at survey level. Assay used: immunoSEQ multiplex PCR; TCRdb lists only in-frame clones, some missing. The sample has 6,000 or so clones, roughly 73% seen once; the top ten hold about a sixth. Only United States sites treated participants with HIV. Germline CDR1 reads WSHSY; CDR2 reads SAAADI. The V and J ends lost 2 bases and 9 bases respectively, with 11 bases between them. CDR3 length equals 14 residues. For this clone: Its specificity is unknown.

Findings and limits, study-wide: Blood, drawn from the mid-2000s to the late 2010s, may reflect older ART regimens. In samples taken after ART, diversity increased but remained below transplant donor control levels. In HIV, the repertoires covered a tighter span of CDR3 lengths than in controls.

The source is a man aged 40-55 years with HIV. The starting material was unsorted PBMCs, obtained 0.5 years before starting antiretroviral therapy. The gene calls are TRBV10-2 and TRBJ1-6; D perhaps matches TRBD1 (6 bases). For the CDR3, the DNA is TGCGCCAGCAGTGAGGAGGGGGGTGGTTCACCCCTCCACTTT. Translated: CASSEEGGGSPLHF.